Below, 17 T cell receptor beta chains from the same sample are listed, as sequenced in a study of T cells in Graves' hyperthyroidism and ophthalmopathy. It was RNA transcripts that yielded the amplified TCR beta CDR3 regions. Researchers ran a first-round RT-PCR on the TCR CDR3 using the HTBI primer set. TCRdb analysed the multiplex PCR reads with MiXCR anew, one entry per CDR3 protein. The data hold 500,000 to 650,000 distinct CDR3 sequences, with roughly 21% observed a single time. The sequenced sample was blood. The receptors were gathered from a man aged 35 to 55 with Graves' ophthalmopathy.

There are many counts of this clonotype. The V gene is TRBV28, the J gene TRBJ2-3; TRBD2 matches 7 bases. V lost 6 bases and J lost 4; bases outside the gene matches: 7. CDR3 size: 14 residues. Germline CDR1 is MDHEN and CDR2 is SYDVKM. DNA of the CDR3: TGTGCCAGCAGATTCAGCGGGATCGCAGATACGCAGTATTTT. Encoded protein: CASRFSGIADTQYF.

The V call is TRBV24-1, the J call TRBJ1-2; D is unresolved. CDR3 length equals 13 residues. CDR1 and CDR2 from the germline V gene are KGHDR and SFDVKD. The germline V and J ends were trimmed by 4 bases and 4 bases, with 9 bases remaining between them. In DNA, the CDR3 is TGTGCCACCAGTGAAAACAGCCCCTATGGCTACACCTTC. Translated, it gives CATSENSPYGYTF.

This clonotype showed up just a few times. This rearrangement joins TRBV12-3 or TRBV12-4 to TRBJ2-7, with D possibly being TRBD1 (6 bases). The CDR3 is 13 amino acids. Trimming took 6 bases from V and 7 from J, leaving 16 bases between them. The CDR3 sequence: CASSLTRGFEQYF. The DNA for the CDR3 is TGTGCCAGCAGCCTTACCAGGGGTTTTGAGCAGTACTTC.

This CDR3 reads CASSTGAYNSPLHF. CDR3 in DNA: TGTGCCAGCAGCACAGGGGCTTATAATTCACCCCTCCACTTT. The chain carries TRBV7-9 and TRBJ1-6; TRBD1 aligns across 7 bases. Per the germline V gene, CDR1 is SEHNR and CDR2 is FQNEAQ (reference sequence). This CDR3 contains 14 residues. J lost 4 bases, V lost 5 bases, and 2 bases had no gene match.

The rearrangement joins TRBV6-1 to TRBJ1-2; TRBD1 matches at 9 bases. Germline V gene lookup returns CDR1 MNHNS and CDR2 SASEGT. This CDR3 spans 15 amino acids. V lost 3 bases, J lost 2 bases, and 4 bases stayed unmatched. The CDR3 sequence is CASSETGGINYGYTF. CDR3 DNA sequence: TGTGCCAGCAGTGAGACAGGGGGGATAAACTATGGCTACACCTTC.

The CDR3 reads CASSRTGGGSGANVLTF. CDR3 sequence (DNA): TGTGCCAGCAGCCGGACAGGGGGAGGCTCTGGGGCCAACGTCCTGACTTTC. The chain is built from TRBV5-4 and TRBJ2-6; TRBD1 matches 10 bases. This CDR3 is built from 17 residues. Trimming at V came to 4 bases and at J to 0 bases, leaving 4 bases not matched to a gene. Germline lookup yields CDR1 SGHNT and CDR2 YYREEE (reference sequence).

J is TRBJ2-1 and V is TRBV6-6; 13 positions agree with TRBD2. The trim removed 2 bases at V and 7 bases at J, leaving 5 bases unmatched. Germline V gene sequence: CDR1 MNHNY, CDR2 SVGAGI (reference sequence). This CDR3 is 16 amino acids long. The CDR3 DNA sequence: TGTGCCAGCAGTTACACTAGCGGGAGGGCCGGGAATGAGCAGTTCTTC. Its translation is CASSYTSGRAGNEQFF.

This chain uses TRBV29-1 with TRBJ1-2; 8 positions match TRBD1. The germline gives CDR1 SQVTM, CDR2 ANQGSEA. This CDR3 comprises 14 residues. V was clipped by 5 bases and J by 5 bases; unmatched bases: 10. Written as DNA, the CDR3 is TGCAGCGTTCTAGGTCCCGGGACAGGATATGGCTACACCTTC. Protein product: CSVLGPGTGYGYTF.

The chain has TRBV9 and TRBJ2-7, with a weak D call TRBD2 (7 bases). The CDR3 contains 15 residues. The V gene lost 2 bases and the J gene lost 0 bases, with 12 bases spanning the gap. Germline V gene data show CDR1 as SGDLS and CDR2 as YYNGEE. This chain's CDR3 is CASSVLGGPSYEQYF. CDR3 nucleotides: TGTGCCAGCAGCGTCCTCGGGGGGCCCTCCTACGAGCAGTACTTC.

CDR3 residues: CASSLMAVGVEKLFF. The CDR3 nucleotides are TGCGCCAGCAGCCTTATGGCCGTTGGTGTTGAAAAACTGTTTTTT. The V gene is TRBV5-1, the J gene TRBJ1-4, with unresolved D. The CDR3 has 15 amino acids. Looked up from germline, CDR1 is SGHRS and CDR2 is YFSETQ. V gave up 4 bases and J gave up 7 bases, with 17 bases separating them. Full variable domain (missing parts from reference TRBV5-1 and TRBJ1-4): KAGVTQTPRYLIKTRGQQVTLSCSPISGHRSVSWYQQTPGQGLQFLFEYFSETQRNKGNFPGRFSGRQFSNSRSEMNVSTLELGDSALYLCASSLMAVGVEKLFFGSGTQLSVL.

The chain employs TRBV30 and TRBJ2-3; a possible D gene is TRBD1 (6 bases). Germline CDR1 reads GTSNPN; CDR2 reads SVGIG (reference sequence). The length of the CDR3 is 13 residues. Trimming pared 3 bases from V and 8 bases from J, leaving 15 bases between. The CDR3 reads CAWRYGTTGTQYF. The CDR3 DNA reads as TGTGCCTGGAGGTACGGGACAACTGGTACGCAGTATTTT.

This chain joins TRBV7-6 and TRBJ2-3; D gene uncertain. The CDR3 runs 14 residues. Germline V lookup: CDR1 SGHVS, CDR2 FNYEAQ. V was clipped by 5 bases and J by 2 bases, with 11 bases between them. CDR3 residues: CASSHRDPTDTQYF. CDR3 nucleotide sequence: TGTGCCAGCAGCCATCGAGACCCCACAGATACGCAGTATTTT.

This chain links TRBV2 with TRBJ2-5; D is ambiguous. CDR1 and CDR2 (germline): SNHLY, FYNNEI. The CDR3 runs to 13 residues. Trimming pared 9 bases from V and 0 bases from J, leaving 11 bases between. CDR3 DNA sequence: TGTGCCAGTCTGGGTGGGTACCAAGAGACCCAGTACTTC. Amino acid sequence: CASLGGYQETQYF. Based on the CDR3 plus reference TRBV2 and TRBJ2-5, the full variable domain is EPEVTQTPSHQVTQMGQEVILRCVPISNHLYFYWYRQILGQKVEFLVSFYNNEISEKSEIFDDQFSVERPDGSNFTLKIRSTKLEDSAMYFCASLGGYQETQYFGPGTRLLVL.

On this clonotype itself: At one of its ends the junction is not consistent with the germline gene, which may arise from a read error. V usage is TRBV13 and J usage is TRBJ2-2, with 9 bases aligning to TRBD1. This CDR3 has 16 amino acids. Germline lookup yields CDR1 PRHDT and CDR2 FYEKMQ (reference sequence). As DNA, the CDR3 is TGTGCCAGCAGACCGCTTGACAGGGGGTACACCGGGGAGCTGTTCTTT. Amino acid sequence: CASRPLDRGYTGELFF.

The CDR3 DNA reads as TGCGCCAGCAGCTTGGATCCAACTCAAGAGACCCAGTACTTC. Amino acids: CASSLDPTQETQYF. The V call is TRBV5-1, the J call TRBJ2-5; no reliable D call. Germline CDR1 reads SGHRS; CDR2 reads YFSETQ. Trimming cost V 0 bases and J 2 bases, with 8 bases left between them. CDR3 length: 14 residues.

This clonotype was seen only once. It may be a read error: a sequence one base away is much more abundant. The conserved closing phenylalanine or tryptophan is absent in this CDR3, likely reflecting a read error. The chain has TRBV5-1 and TRBJ2-7, with D tentatively TRBD1 (6 bases). The germline V gene encodes CDR1 SGHRS and CDR2 YFSETQ. This CDR3 comprises 13 residues. Deletions cut 1 base from V and 6 bases from J, with 11 bases between. The CDR3 DNA follows: TGCGCCAGCAGCTTGAACAGGGCCACCGAGCAGTACCTC. This gives the protein CASSLNRATEQYL.

This clonotype has more than one count but fewer than ten. The rearrangement links TRBV11-2 to TRBJ1-3, with D uncertain. Trimming removed 2 bases from V and 3 bases from J, with 5 bases in between. In germline, CDR1 is SGHAT, CDR2 FQNNGV. This CDR3 is built from 13 residues. The CDR3 protein is CASSLPYGNTIYF. CDR3 DNA: TGTGCCAGCAGCTTACCTTATGGAAACACCATATATTTT.